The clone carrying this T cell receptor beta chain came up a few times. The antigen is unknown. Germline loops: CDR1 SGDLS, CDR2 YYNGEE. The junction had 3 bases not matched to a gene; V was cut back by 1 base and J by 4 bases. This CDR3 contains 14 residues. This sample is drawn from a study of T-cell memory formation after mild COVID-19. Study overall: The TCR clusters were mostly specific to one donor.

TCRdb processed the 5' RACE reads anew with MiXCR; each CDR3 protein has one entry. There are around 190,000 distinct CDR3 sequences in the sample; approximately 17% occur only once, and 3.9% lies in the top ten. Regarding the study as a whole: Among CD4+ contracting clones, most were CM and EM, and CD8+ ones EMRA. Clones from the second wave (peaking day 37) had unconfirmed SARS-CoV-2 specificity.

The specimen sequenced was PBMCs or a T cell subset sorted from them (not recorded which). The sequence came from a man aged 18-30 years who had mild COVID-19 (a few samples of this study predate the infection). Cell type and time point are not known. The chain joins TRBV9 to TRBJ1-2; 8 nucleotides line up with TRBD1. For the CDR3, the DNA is TGTGCCAGCAGCGTAACAGGGGGGAGCTATGGCTACACCTTC. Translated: CASSVTGGSYGYTF.